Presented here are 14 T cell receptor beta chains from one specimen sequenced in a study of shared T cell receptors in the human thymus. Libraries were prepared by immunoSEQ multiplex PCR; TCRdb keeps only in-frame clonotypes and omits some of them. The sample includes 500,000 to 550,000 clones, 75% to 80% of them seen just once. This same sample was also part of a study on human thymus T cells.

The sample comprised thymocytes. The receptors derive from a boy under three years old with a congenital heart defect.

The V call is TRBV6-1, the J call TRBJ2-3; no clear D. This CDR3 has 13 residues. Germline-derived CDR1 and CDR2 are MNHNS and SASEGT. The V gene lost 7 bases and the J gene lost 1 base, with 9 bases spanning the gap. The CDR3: CASNLSGTDTQYF. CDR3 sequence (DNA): TGTGCCAGCAATCTATCGGGCACAGATACGCAGTATTTT.

CDR3 bases: TGTGCCAGCAGCGCGGGACAGAAAGTCTCCTACGAGCAGTACTTC. Protein: CASSAGQKVSYEQYF. The chain combines TRBV7-9 with TRBJ2-7, with D possibly being TRBD1 (7 bases). V was trimmed by 5 bases and J by 0 bases, leaving 14 bases between them. This CDR3 has 15 residues. CDR1 SEHNR and CDR2 FQNEAQ come from the germline V gene (reference sequence).

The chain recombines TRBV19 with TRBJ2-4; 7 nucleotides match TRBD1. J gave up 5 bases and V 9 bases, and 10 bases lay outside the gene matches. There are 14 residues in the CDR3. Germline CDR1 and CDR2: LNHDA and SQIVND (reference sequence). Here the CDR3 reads CASRDSVRENIQYF. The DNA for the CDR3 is TGTGCCAGCAGGGACAGCGTGCGGGAAAACATTCAGTACTTC.

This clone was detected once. CDR3 sequence: CSVAGQGAQETQYF. CDR3 bases: TGCAGCGTAGCGGGACAGGGAGCGCAAGAGACCCAGTACTTC. The chain uses TRBV29-1 and TRBJ2-5; 9 bases agree with TRBD1. CDR1 and CDR2 (germline): SQVTM, ANQGSEA. The CDR3 contains 14 residues. J was trimmed by 2 bases and V by 6 bases; bases with no gene match: 7. Supplemented by reference TRBV29-1 and TRBJ2-5, the full variable domain reads SAVISQKPSRDICQRGTSLTIQCQVDSQVTMMFWYRQQPGQSLTLIATANQGSEATYESGFVIDKFPISRPNLTFSTLTVSNMSPEDSSIYLCSVAGQGAQETQYFGPGTRLLVL.

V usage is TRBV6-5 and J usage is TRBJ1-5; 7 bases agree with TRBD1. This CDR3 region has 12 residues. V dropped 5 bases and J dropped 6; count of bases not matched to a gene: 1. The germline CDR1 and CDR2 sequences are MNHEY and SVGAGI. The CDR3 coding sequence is TGTGCCAGCAGTACAGGGGTTCAGCCCCAGCATTTT. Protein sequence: CASSTGVQPQHF.

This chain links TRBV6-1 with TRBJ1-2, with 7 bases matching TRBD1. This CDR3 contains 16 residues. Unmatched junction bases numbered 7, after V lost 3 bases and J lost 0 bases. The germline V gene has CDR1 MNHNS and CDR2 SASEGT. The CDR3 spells CASSDPAGTANYGYTF. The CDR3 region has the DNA TGTGCCAGCAGTGACCCCGCCGGGACAGCTAACTATGGCTACACCTTC.

CDR3 region: CASSQDRYSGNTIYF. The CDR3 DNA sequence: TGTGCCAGCAGCCAGGACAGGTACTCTGGAAACACCATATATTTT. The chain is built from TRBV6-5 and TRBJ1-3; 7 bases are shared with TRBD1. CDR3 size: 15 residues. J was trimmed by 0 bases and V by 6 bases; bases with no gene match: 5. The germline V gene encodes CDR1 MNHEY and CDR2 SVGAGI.

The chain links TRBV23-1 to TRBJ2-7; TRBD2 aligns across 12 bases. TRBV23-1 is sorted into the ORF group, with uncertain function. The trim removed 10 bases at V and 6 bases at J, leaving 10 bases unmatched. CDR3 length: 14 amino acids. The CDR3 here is CATRLAGVGGEQYF. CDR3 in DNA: TGCGCCACCCGACTAGCGGGAGTCGGAGGCGAGCAGTACTTC.

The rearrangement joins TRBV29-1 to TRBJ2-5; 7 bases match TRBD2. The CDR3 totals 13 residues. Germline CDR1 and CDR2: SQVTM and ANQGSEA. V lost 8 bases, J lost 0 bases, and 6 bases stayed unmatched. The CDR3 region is CSPWAGDQETQYF. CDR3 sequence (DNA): TGCAGCCCCTGGGCGGGGGACCAAGAGACCCAGTACTTC.

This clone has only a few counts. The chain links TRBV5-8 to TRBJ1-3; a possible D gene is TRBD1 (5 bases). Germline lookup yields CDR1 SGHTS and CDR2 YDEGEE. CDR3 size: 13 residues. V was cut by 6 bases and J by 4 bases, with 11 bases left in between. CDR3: CASTLTGGNTIYF. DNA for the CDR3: TGTGCCAGCACCCTTACAGGAGGAAACACCATATATTTT.

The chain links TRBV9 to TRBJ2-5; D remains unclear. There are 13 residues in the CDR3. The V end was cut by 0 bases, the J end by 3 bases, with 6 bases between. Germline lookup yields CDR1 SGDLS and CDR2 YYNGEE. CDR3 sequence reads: CASSVAVKETQYF. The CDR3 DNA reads TGTGCCAGCAGCGTAGCGGTGAAAGAGACCCAGTACTTC.

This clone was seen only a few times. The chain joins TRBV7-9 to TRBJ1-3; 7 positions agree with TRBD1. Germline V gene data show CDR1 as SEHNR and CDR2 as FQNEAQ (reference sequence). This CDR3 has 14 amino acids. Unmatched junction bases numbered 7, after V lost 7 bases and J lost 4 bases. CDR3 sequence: CASNRGVEGNTIYF. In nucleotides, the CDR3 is TGTGCCAGCAACAGGGGAGTGGAAGGAAACACCATATATTTT.

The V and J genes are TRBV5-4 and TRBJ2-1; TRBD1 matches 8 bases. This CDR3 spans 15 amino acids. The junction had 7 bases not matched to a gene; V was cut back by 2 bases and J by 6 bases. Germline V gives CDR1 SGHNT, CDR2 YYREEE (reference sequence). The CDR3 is CASSLQGDPPNEQFF. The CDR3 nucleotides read TGTGCCAGCAGCTTACAGGGGGACCCCCCCAATGAGCAGTTCTTC.

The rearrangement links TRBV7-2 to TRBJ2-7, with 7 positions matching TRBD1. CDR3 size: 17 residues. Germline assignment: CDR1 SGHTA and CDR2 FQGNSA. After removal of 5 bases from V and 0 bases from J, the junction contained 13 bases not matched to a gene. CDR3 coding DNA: TGTGCCAGCAGCGCGAATCGGACAGGATTAACCTCCTACGAGCAGTACTTC. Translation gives CASSANRTGLTSYEQYF.